These 8 T cell receptor beta chains came from one sample sequenced in a study of Ad26.COV2.S vaccination and SARS-CoV-2 variants. The treatment is: some 19 received Ad26.COV2.S at low or high dose, single or two shots; about 5 received placebo; per-sample allocation not given. Day 63 following the first vaccine or placebo injection was when the samples were taken. Produced via immunoSEQ multiplex PCR; TCRdb's table is partial and in-frame only. The sample has some 500,000 clones; roughly nine tenths are singletons. This specimen consisted of peripheral blood, obtained in a trial of Ad26.COV2.S vaccine versus placebo. The receptors were sampled from a person between 18 and 65 years old who received the Ad26.COV2.S COVID-19 vaccine or a placebo.

The gene calls are TRBV6-7 and TRBJ2-7, with D tentatively TRBD1 or TRBD2 (6 bases each). TRBV6-7 is labeled an ORF, and its function is uncertain. The CDR3 length is 14 residues. Trimming shortened V by 6 bases and J by 3 bases, and 15 bases separated the two germline ends. The CDR3 nucleotides are TGTGCCAGCAGGGAAAGGGGGGTGGACTACGAGCAGTACTTC. Translated: CASRERGVDYEQYF.

This sequence joins TRBV21-1 and TRBJ2-7; the DNA was not compared with TRBD2, the D call given in the table. TRBV21-1 is labeled a pseudogene. CDR3 length: 10 amino acids. The CDR3 loop is CASLPYEQYV. Here the CDR3 DNA reads TGTGCCAGCCTCCCCTACGAGCAGTACGTC.

This clone appeared once. J is TRBJ2-3 and V is TRBV3-1 (or the pseudogene TRBV3-2); D is possibly TRBD2 (5 bases). Per the germline V gene, CDR1 is LGHDT and CDR2 is YNNKEL (reference sequence). V was trimmed by 4 bases and J by 0 bases, leaving 20 bases between them. The CDR3 totals 18 residues. The CDR3 region is CASSPGYGLHASTDTQYF. The CDR3 DNA is TGTGCCAGCAGCCCCGGCTATGGACTGCATGCTAGCACAGATACGCAGTATTTT.

This clone was picked up a small number of times. The rearrangement links TRBV9 to TRBJ1-2, with no clear D. The length of the CDR3 is 15 residues. Per germline, CDR1 SGDLS and CDR2 YYNGEE. The V end was cut by 0 bases, the J end by 2 bases, with 11 bases between. The CDR3 sequence: CASSVANRGNYGYTF. The CDR3 nucleotides are TGTGCCAGCAGCGTAGCTAACAGAGGCAACTATGGCTACACCTTC.

This chain uses TRBV7-2 with TRBJ1-2; a weak D match, TRBD1 (5 bases). CDR3 length: 15 amino acids. Between the trimmed V and J ends, which lost 5 bases and 8 bases, there was a span of 21 bases. Germline CDR1 SGHTA, CDR2 FQGNSA. The DNA of the CDR3 is TGTGCCAGCAGCCCGGCCGGGACCAAAGCATTCGGCTACACCTTC. It is translated as CASSPAGTKAFGYTF. Full variable domain (outside the CDR3, taken from reference TRBV7-2 and TRBJ1-2): GAGVSQSPSNKVTEKGKDVELRCDPISGHTALYWYRQSLGQGLEFLIYFQGNSAPDKSGLPSDRFSAERTGGSVSTLTIQRTQQEDSAVYLCASSPAGTKAFGYTFGSGTRLTVV.

This clone appeared once. This chain links TRBV9 with TRBJ1-6, with TRBD1 as a possible D gene (5 bases). The V end was cut by 3 bases, the J end by 8 bases, with 15 bases between. The CDR3 is made up of 15 amino acids. Germline CDR1 reads SGDLS; CDR2 reads YYNGEE. CDR3: CASSASGNIDSPLHF. The CDR3 DNA sequence: TGTGCCAGCAGCGCTTCAGGGAATATCGATTCACCCCTCCACTTT.

The rearrangement joins TRBV5-1 to TRBJ1-1, with D possibly matching TRBD1 (5 bases). The CDR3 is 15 amino acids. Trimming took 4 bases from V and 3 from J, leaving 16 bases between them. Germline V gives CDR1 SGHRS, CDR2 YFSETQ. CDR3 region: CASSPGGGADTEAFF. The CDR3 nucleotides are TGCGCCAGCAGCCCCGGGGGGGGTGCGGACACTGAAGCTTTCTTT.

This clone was found a few times. This chain uses TRBV27 with TRBJ2-2; 7 nucleotides align to TRBD2. The V and J ends lost 5 bases and 5 bases, in that order; junction bases with no gene match: 11. The CDR3 has 16 residues. Per germline, CDR1 MNHEY and CDR2 SMNVEV (reference sequence). The CDR3 loop reads CASSPVSSGLTGELFF. For the CDR3, the DNA is TGTGCCAGCAGTCCCGTTTCTAGCGGACTTACCGGGGAGCTGTTTTTT.